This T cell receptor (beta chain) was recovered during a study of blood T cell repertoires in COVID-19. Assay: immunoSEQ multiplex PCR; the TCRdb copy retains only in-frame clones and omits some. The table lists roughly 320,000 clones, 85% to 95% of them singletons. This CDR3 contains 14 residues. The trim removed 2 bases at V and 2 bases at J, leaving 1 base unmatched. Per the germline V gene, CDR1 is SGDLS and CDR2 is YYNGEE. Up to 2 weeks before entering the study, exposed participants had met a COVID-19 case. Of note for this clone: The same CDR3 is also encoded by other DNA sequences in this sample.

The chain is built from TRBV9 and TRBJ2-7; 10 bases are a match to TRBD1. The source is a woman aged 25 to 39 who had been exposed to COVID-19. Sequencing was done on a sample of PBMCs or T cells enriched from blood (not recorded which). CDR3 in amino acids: CASSVGQGAYEQYF. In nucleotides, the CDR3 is TGTGCCAGCAGCGTCGGACAGGGGGCCTACGAGCAGTACTTC.